This T cell receptor (beta chain) is drawn from a study of identifying expanded T cells in peripheral blood. Trimming removed 4 bases from V and 3 bases from J; junction bases left unmatched: 6. This CDR3 spans 15 amino acids. Germline V gives CDR1 SGHRS, CDR2 YFSETQ. Healthy donors had no documented immune events, such as infections, while sampled. Measured with immunoSEQ multiplex PCR; TCRdb has only the in-frame clones, and not every one. In the table there are approximately 100,000 clones, approximately 90% of which are singletons. The J gene is TRBJ2-7, the V gene TRBV5-1; TRBD2 aligns across 11 bases. The sequenced sample was blood. The clonotype originates from a person between 18 and 75 years old in good health. The CDR3 spells CASSQTSGAHYEQYF. CDR3 coding DNA: TGCGCCAGCAGCCAGACTAGCGGGGCCCACTACGAGCAGTACTTC.